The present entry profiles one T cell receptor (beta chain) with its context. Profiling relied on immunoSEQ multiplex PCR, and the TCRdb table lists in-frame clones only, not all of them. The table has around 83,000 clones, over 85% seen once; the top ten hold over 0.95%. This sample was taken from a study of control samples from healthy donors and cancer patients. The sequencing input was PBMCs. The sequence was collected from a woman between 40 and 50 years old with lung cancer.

The CDR3 DNA reads as TGTGCCCGAAGCCGGGACAGGGGCGGCACTGAAGCTTTCTTT. It specifies CARSRDRGGTEAFF. The V call is TRBV30, the J call TRBJ1-1; 10 nucleotides match TRBD1. V was clipped by 8 bases and J by 4 bases; unmatched bases: 10. CDR1 and CDR2 (germline): GTSNPN, SVGIG (reference sequence). The CDR3 contains 14 residues.